This T cell receptor beta chain originates from a study of CD8+ T cells in alopecia areata. For the study at large: Treated patients swallowed 5 to 10 mg of oral tofacitinib twice daily.

Study-wide results and caveats: Administration of tofacitinib significantly diminished scalp clonality and expanded CD8+ clones within the top 100. Any link of baseline CD8+ expansion to response, resting on one nonresponder, remains uncertain.

CDR1 is KGHSH and CDR2 is LQKENI in the germline V gene. V lost 2 bases and J 6 bases, leaving 23 bases between the germline ends. The CDR3 contains 17 residues. Following extraction, RNA underwent reverse transcription to cDNA, which served as the sequencing template. TCRdb's copy holds only in-frame clones and misses some; the assay was immunoSEQ multiplex PCR. The table lists approximately 210,000 clones, 45% to 75% of them singletons. As for this clone: What it binds is not known.

The treatment was: oral pan-JAK inhibitor, 5-10 mg twice daily. The TCR comes from a human donor with alopecia areata. The specimen was CD4+ T cells sorted from blood, collected at week 4, from a patient treated with tofacitinib. The chain has TRBV18 and TRBJ2-7, with TRBD1 as a possible D gene (6 bases). CDR3 in amino acids: CASSPFGLGQNKGEQYF. The CDR3 DNA follows: TGTGCCAGCTCACCATTCGGACTCGGACAGAATAAGGGCGAGCAGTACTTC. Using reference TRBV18 and TRBJ2-7 for the parts outside the CDR3, the full variable domain is NAGVMQNPRHLVRRRGQEARLRCSPMKGHSHVYWYRQLPEEGLKFMVYLQKENIIDESGMPKERFSAEFPKEGPSILRIQQVVRGDSAAYFCASSPFGLGQNKGEQYFGPGTRLTVT.